This T cell receptor beta chain was documented in a study of blood T cell repertoires in COVID-19. Adults between about 18 and 95 years of age took part from more than 20 US areas. The CDR3 contains 16 residues. The repertoire was sequenced with immunoSEQ multiplex PCR; TCRdb's copy has only in-frame clones and lacks some. This sample has roughly 220,000 clones, with just under 85% found just once. V is TRBV21-1 and J is TRBJ1-5. TRBV21-1 is termed a pseudogene. Sequenced material: PBMCs or T cells enriched from blood (not recorded which). The TCR originated in a man between 40 and 49 years old who had recovered from COVID-19. This CDR3 reads CASSKGAGWLDQPQHF. CDR3 DNA sequence: TGTGCCAGCAGCAAAGGTGCGGGATGGCTAGATCAGCCCCAGCATTTT.